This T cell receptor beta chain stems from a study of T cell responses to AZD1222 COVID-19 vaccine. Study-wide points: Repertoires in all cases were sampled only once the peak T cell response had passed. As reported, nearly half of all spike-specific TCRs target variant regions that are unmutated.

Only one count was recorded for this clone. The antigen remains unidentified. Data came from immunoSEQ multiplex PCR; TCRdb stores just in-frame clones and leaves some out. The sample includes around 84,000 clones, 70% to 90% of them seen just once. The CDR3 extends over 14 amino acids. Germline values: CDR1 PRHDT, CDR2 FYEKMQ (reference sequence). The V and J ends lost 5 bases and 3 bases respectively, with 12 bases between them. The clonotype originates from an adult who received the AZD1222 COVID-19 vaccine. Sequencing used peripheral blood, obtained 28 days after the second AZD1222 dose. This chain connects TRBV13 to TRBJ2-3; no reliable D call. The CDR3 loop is CASSPKVGTDTQYF. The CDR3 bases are TGTGCCAGCAGCCCTAAAGTTGGTACAGATACGCAGTATTTT.